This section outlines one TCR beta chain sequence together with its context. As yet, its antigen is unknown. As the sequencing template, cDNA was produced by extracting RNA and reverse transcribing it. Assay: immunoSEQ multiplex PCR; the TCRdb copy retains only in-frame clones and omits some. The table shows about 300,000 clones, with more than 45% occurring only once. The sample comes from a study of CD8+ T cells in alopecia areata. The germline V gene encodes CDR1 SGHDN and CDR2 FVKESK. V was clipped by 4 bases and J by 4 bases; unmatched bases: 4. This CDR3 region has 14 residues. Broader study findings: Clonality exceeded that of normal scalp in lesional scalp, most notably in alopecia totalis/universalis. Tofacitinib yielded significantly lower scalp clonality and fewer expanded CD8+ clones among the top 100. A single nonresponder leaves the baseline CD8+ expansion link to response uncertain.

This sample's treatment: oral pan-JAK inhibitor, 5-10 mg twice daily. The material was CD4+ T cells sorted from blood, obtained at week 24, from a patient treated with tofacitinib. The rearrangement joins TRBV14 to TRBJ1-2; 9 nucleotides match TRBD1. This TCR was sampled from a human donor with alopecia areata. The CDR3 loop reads CASSPGQGRYGYTF. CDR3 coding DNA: TGTGCCAGCAGCCCAGGACAGGGGCGCTATGGCTACACCTTC. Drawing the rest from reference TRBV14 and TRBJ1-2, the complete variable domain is EAGVTQFPSHSVIEKGQTVTLRCDPISGHDNLYWYRRVMGKEIKFLLHFVKESKQDESGMPNNRFLAERTGGTYSTLKVQPAELEDSGVYFCASSPGQGRYGYTFGSGTRLTVV.